This TCR beta chain was captured by sequencing in a study of graft-versus-host responses after intestinal transplantation. Method: immunoSEQ multiplex PCR; TCRdb's copy keeps in-frame clones and lacks some. The table records 100,000 to 110,000 clones, 87% of them present only once. Details on this clone: Its antigen is as yet unknown.

The V and J ends lost 6 bases and 10 bases respectively, with 18 bases between them. This CDR3 contains 13 residues. Germline values: CDR1 LNHDA, CDR2 SQIVND (reference sequence). This receptor was taken from a human donor who was the organ donor for an intestinal transplant. The specimen comprised unstimulated CD4+ T cells sorted from spleen or lymph node cells, sampled before transplant. This chain connects TRBV19 to TRBJ1-2; tentatively, D is TRBD1 (6 bases). Written as DNA, the CDR3 is TGTGCCAGTAGCCACAGGGATTCACCAGCCTACACCTTC. Its protein is CASSHRDSPAYTF.